A selection of T cell receptor beta chains follows, all from one sample in a study of neurological immune-mediated disorders. TCRdb re-derived calls from the 5' RACE reads in MiXCR, one entry per CDR3 protein. The sample has around 42,000 distinct CDR3 sequences, roughly 13% seen once. Sequenced input: PBMCs. These receptors were collected from a man under 40 in good health. The CDR3 runs from the conserved cysteine through the conserved F or W. D genes are given only for firm matches. A row's size may be missing; if present it is once, few, many or a size class.

clone size: NA; D gene: NA; V gene: TRBV7-7; J gene: TRBJ2-1; CDR3 length: 13; CDR3 protein: CASSSGSGNEQFF; CDR3 DNA: TGTGCCAGCAGCTCCGGAAGTGGCAATGAGCAGTTCTTC
clone size: many; D gene: TRBD2; V gene: TRBV14; J gene: TRBJ2-2; CDR3 length: 16; CDR3 protein: CASSERLAGVGGELFF; CDR3 DNA: TGTGCCAGCAGCGAAAGACTAGCGGGAGTTGGCGGGGAGCTGTTTTTT
clone size: many; D gene: TRBD1; V gene: TRBV20-1; J gene: TRBJ1-5; CDR3 length: 13; CDR3 protein: CSARGGSSQPQHF; CDR3 DNA: TGCAGTGCCAGGGGGGGAAGTTCTCAGCCCCAGCATTTT
clone size: many; D gene: NA; V gene: TRBV29-1; J gene: TRBJ2-6; CDR3 length: 12; CDR3 protein: CSVGPESNVLTF; CDR3 DNA: TGCAGCGTTGGCCCGGAGTCCAACGTCCTGACTTTC
clone size: many; D gene: NA; V gene: TRBV7-9; J gene: TRBJ2-5; CDR3 length: 12; CDR3 protein: CASSLDWETQYF; CDR3 DNA: TGTGCCAGCAGCTTAGATTGGGAGACCCAGTACTTC
clone size: NA; D gene: NA; V gene: TRBV14; J gene: TRBJ2-2; CDR3 length: 15; CDR3 protein: CASSQVAGGAGELFF; CDR3 DNA: TGTGCCAGCAGCCAAGTCGCTGGAGGCGCCGGGGAGCTGTTTTTT
clone size: NA; D gene: TRBD2; V gene: TRBV19; J gene: TRBJ2-2; CDR3 length: 16; CDR3 protein: CASSSKGLVNTGELFF; CDR3 DNA: TGTGCCAGTAGTAGCAAGGGACTAGTGAACACCGGGGAGCTGTTTTTT
clone size: many; D gene: NA; V gene: TRBV29-1; J gene: TRBJ2-5; CDR3 length: 12; CDR3 protein: CSANLVGETQYF; CDR3 DNA: TGCAGCGCCAACCTCGTCGGAGAGACCCAGTACTTC
clone size: many; D gene: NA; V gene: TRBV10-3; J gene: TRBJ2-2; CDR3 length: 14; CDR3 protein: CAITALENTGELFF; CDR3 DNA: TGTGCCATCACCGCACTAGAGAACACCGGGGAGCTGTTTTTT
clone size: many; D gene: NA; V gene: TRBV5-1; J gene: TRBJ1-6; CDR3 length: 14; CDR3 protein: CASSLESGNSPLHF; CDR3 DNA: TGCGCCAGCAGCTTGGAATCCGGCAATTCACCCCTCCACTTT
clone size: NA; D gene: NA; V gene: TRBV29-1; J gene: TRBJ2-1; CDR3 length: 16; CDR3 protein: CSVFNPGLSLYNEQFF; CDR3 DNA: TGCAGCGTGTTTAATCCGGGACTTAGTTTGTACAATGAGCAGTTCTTC
clone size: many; D gene: NA; V gene: TRBV15; J gene: TRBJ2-7; CDR3 length: 17; CDR3 protein: CATSRDGQGLSSYEQYF; CDR3 DNA: TGTGCCACCAGCAGAGATGGTCAGGGACTTAGCTCCTACGAGCAGTACTTC
clone size: many; D gene: NA; V gene: TRBV7-2; J gene: TRBJ1-4; CDR3 length: 15; CDR3 protein: CASSLSWATNEKLFF; CDR3 DNA: TGTGCCAGCAGCTTATCTTGGGCAACTAATGAAAAACTGTTTTTT
clone size: many; D gene: TRBD1; V gene: TRBV6-6; J gene: TRBJ1-5; CDR3 length: 16; CDR3 protein: CASSYLGQGVNQPQHF; CDR3 DNA: TGTGCCAGCAGTTACCTGGGACAGGGGGTCAATCAGCCCCAGCATTTT
clone size: medium-sized; D gene: TRBD2; V gene: TRBV28; J gene: TRBJ2-3; CDR3 length: 17; CDR3 protein: CASSSVAGGPVFDTQYF; CDR3 DNA: TGTGCCAGCAGCTCCGTAGCGGGAGGGCCGGTTTTCGATACGCAGTATTTT
clone size: many; D gene: NA; V gene: TRBV5-1; J gene: TRBJ1-2; CDR3 length: 15; CDR3 protein: CASSLGDGANYGYTF; CDR3 DNA: TGCGCCAGCAGCTTGGGGGACGGAGCTAACTATGGCTACACCTTC
clone size: many; D gene: TRBD1; V gene: TRBV5-1; J gene: TRBJ2-5; CDR3 length: 15; CDR3 protein: CASSAWSRGQETQYF; CDR3 DNA: TGCGCCAGCAGCGCCTGGAGCAGGGGGCAAGAGACCCAGTACTTC
clone size: NA; D gene: NA; V gene: TRBV7-6; J gene: TRBJ2-5; CDR3 length: 16; CDR3 protein: CASSLVGVVGAETQYF; CDR3 DNA: TGTGCCAGCAGCTTAGTGGGCGTGGTGGGAGCGGAGACCCAGTACTTC
clone size: medium-sized; D gene: TRBD1; V gene: TRBV12-3/TRBV12-4; J gene: TRBJ1-5; CDR3 length: 16; CDR3 protein: CASSSRTGGHRGPQHF; CDR3 DNA: TGTGCCAGCAGTTCTAGGACAGGGGGACATAGGGGGCCCCAGCATTTT
clone size: NA; D gene: NA; V gene: TRBV11-2; J gene: TRBJ2-1; CDR3 length: 15; CDR3 protein: CASSSSGASYNEQFF; CDR3 DNA: TGTGCCAGCAGCTCCAGCGGTGCGTCCTACAATGAGCAGTTCTTC
clone size: many; D gene: TRBD2; V gene: TRBV10-3; J gene: TRBJ2-2; CDR3 length: 15; CDR3 protein: CASRKAGGPTGELFF; CDR3 DNA: TGTGCCAGCAGGAAGGCGGGAGGGCCGACCGGGGAGCTGTTTTTT
clone size: many; D gene: TRBD2; V gene: TRBV20-1; J gene: TRBJ2-1; CDR3 length: 14; CDR3 protein: CSASGRASYNEQFF; CDR3 DNA: TGCAGTGCTAGCGGGAGGGCCTCCTACAATGAGCAGTTCTTC
clone size: many; D gene: NA; V gene: TRBV5-1; J gene: TRBJ2-1; CDR3 length: 13; CDR3 protein: CASSLEVYNEQFF; CDR3 DNA: TGCGCCAGCAGCTTGGAAGTGTACAATGAGCAGTTCTTC
clone size: many; D gene: NA; V gene: TRBV5-5; J gene: TRBJ2-2; CDR3 length: 14; CDR3 protein: CASSWGQNTGELFF; CDR3 DNA: TGTGCCAGCAGCTGGGGACAGAACACCGGGGAGCTGTTTTTT
clone size: many; D gene: NA; V gene: TRBV29-1; J gene: TRBJ2-7; CDR3 length: 14; CDR3 protein: CSVVLDRKGYEQYF; CDR3 DNA: TGCAGCGTTGTCCTAGACAGAAAAGGGTACGAGCAGTACTTC
clone size: many; D gene: NA; V gene: TRBV29-1; J gene: TRBJ2-1; CDR3 length: 13; CDR3 protein: CSVEEMGGNEQFF; CDR3 DNA: TGCAGCGTTGAAGAAATGGGAGGCAATGAGCAGTTCTTC
clone size: many; D gene: NA; V gene: TRBV7-8; J gene: TRBJ2-7; CDR3 length: 15; CDR3 protein: CASSLRGLQTYEQYF; CDR3 DNA: TGTGCCAGCAGCTTAAGGGGCCTCCAAACCTACGAGCAGTACTTC
clone size: many; D gene: NA; V gene: TRBV5-1; J gene: TRBJ1-1; CDR3 length: 14; CDR3 protein: CASRASRGDTEAFF; CDR3 DNA: TGCGCCAGCCGCGCCTCTAGAGGCGACACTGAAGCTTTCTTT
clone size: many; D gene: TRBD2; V gene: TRBV27; J gene: TRBJ2-7; CDR3 length: 14; CDR3 protein: CASSLLSGTYEQYF; CDR3 DNA: TGTGCCAGCAGTTTATTGAGCGGGACCTACGAGCAGTACTTC
clone size: many; D gene: NA; V gene: TRBV27; J gene: TRBJ2-5; CDR3 length: 15; CDR3 protein: CASSKRRWDEETQYF; CDR3 DNA: TGTGCCAGCAGTAAAAGGAGGTGGGATGAGGAGACCCAGTACTTC
clone size: many; D gene: TRBD2; V gene: TRBV10-3; J gene: TRBJ2-5; CDR3 length: 14; CDR3 protein: CAIKPSGSGETQYF; CDR3 DNA: TGTGCCATCAAGCCCAGCGGGAGCGGGGAGACCCAGTACTTC
clone size: many; D gene: TRBD1; V gene: TRBV5-1; J gene: TRBJ2-2; CDR3 length: 16; CDR3 protein: CASSETPQGAAGELFF; CDR3 DNA: TGCGCCAGCAGCGAGACGCCACAGGGGGCGGCCGGGGAGCTGTTTTTT
clone size: many; D gene: TRBD2; V gene: TRBV27; J gene: TRBJ2-2; CDR3 length: 17; CDR3 protein: CASTSYNSGDNTGELFF; CDR3 DNA: TGTGCCAGCACCTCTTATAATAGCGGGGATAACACCGGGGAGCTGTTTTTT
clone size: many; D gene: NA; V gene: TRBV7-2; J gene: TRBJ1-1; CDR3 length: 15; CDR3 protein: CASSLAGGIMTEAFF; CDR3 DNA: TGTGCCAGCAGCTTAGCTGGGGGGATAATGACTGAAGCTTTCTTT
clone size: many; D gene: NA; V gene: TRBV7-9; J gene: TRBJ2-3; CDR3 length: 15; CDR3 protein: CASSLGTGSTDTQYF; CDR3 DNA: TGTGCCAGCAGCTTGGGGACGGGAAGCACAGATACGCAGTATTTT
clone size: NA; D gene: NA; V gene: TRBV5-1; J gene: TRBJ2-3; CDR3 length: 16; CDR3 protein: CASSLGHDRRGDTQYF; CDR3 DNA: TGCGCCAGCAGCTTGGGACATGACCGGAGGGGGGATACGCAGTATTTT
clone size: many; D gene: NA; V gene: TRBV28; J gene: TRBJ2-3; CDR3 length: 15; CDR3 protein: CASSRAGQGTDTQYF; CDR3 DNA: TGTGCCAGCTCCAGGGCGGGGCAGGGCACAGATACGCAGTATTTT
clone size: many; D gene: TRBD1; V gene: TRBV20-1; J gene: TRBJ1-5; CDR3 length: 15; CDR3 protein: CSAREDRGSDQPQHF; CDR3 DNA: TGCAGTGCTAGAGAGGACAGGGGTTCAGATCAGCCCCAGCATTTT
clone size: NA; D gene: TRBD2; V gene: TRBV29-1; J gene: TRBJ2-7; CDR3 length: 13; CDR3 protein: CSVDFAGAREQYF; CDR3 DNA: TGCAGCGTTGATTTTGCGGGAGCGAGGGAGCAGTACTTC
clone size: many; D gene: TRBD1; V gene: TRBV5-1; J gene: TRBJ1-1; CDR3 length: 18; CDR3 protein: CASSLRPRQGDMNTEAFF; CDR3 DNA: TGCGCCAGCAGCTTACGCCCTCGACAGGGGGACATGAACACTGAAGCTTTCTTT
clone size: many; D gene: NA; V gene: TRBV20-1; J gene: TRBJ2-7; CDR3 length: 11; CDR3 protein: CSAVYLYEQYF; CDR3 DNA: TGCAGTGCGGTTTATCTCTACGAGCAGTACTTC
clone size: NA; D gene: TRBD1; V gene: TRBV20-1; J gene: TRBJ1-5; CDR3 length: 13; CDR3 protein: CSARDRGNQPQHF; CDR3 DNA: TGCAGTGCACGGGACAGGGGCAATCAGCCCCAGCATTTT
clone size: many; D gene: TRBD1; V gene: TRBV7-2; J gene: TRBJ1-5; CDR3 length: 16; CDR3 protein: CASSLGGQGRGGPQHF; CDR3 DNA: TGTGCCAGCAGCTTAGGAGGACAGGGCCGGGGCGGGCCCCAGCATTTT
clone size: many; D gene: NA; V gene: TRBV10-3; J gene: TRBJ2-7; CDR3 length: 12; CDR3 protein: CAISGQAYEQYF; CDR3 DNA: TGTGCCATCAGTGGACAGGCCTACGAGCAGTACTTC
clone size: few; D gene: NA; V gene: TRBV7-9; J gene: TRBJ1-6; CDR3 length: 14; CDR3 protein: CASRGDQQNSPLHF; CDR3 DNA: TGTGCCAGCAGAGGAGACCAGCAAAATTCACCCCTCCACTTT
clone size: many; D gene: TRBD1; V gene: TRBV7-8; J gene: TRBJ2-1; CDR3 length: 18; CDR3 protein: CASSLVGSGQGFSNEQFF; CDR3 DNA: TGTGCCAGCAGCTTAGTAGGATCAGGACAGGGGTTCTCCAATGAGCAGTTCTTC
clone size: many; D gene: TRBD2; V gene: TRBV5-1; J gene: TRBJ2-3; CDR3 length: 17; CDR3 protein: CASSLAGVAGGSDTQYF; CDR3 DNA: TGCGCCAGCAGCTTGGCGGGAGTAGCGGGAGGATCAGATACGCAGTATTTT
clone size: many; D gene: NA; V gene: TRBV5-1; J gene: TRBJ2-3; CDR3 length: 14; CDR3 protein: CASAPRDSTDTQYF; CDR3 DNA: TGCGCCAGCGCCCCCAGGGATTCCACAGATACGCAGTATTTT
clone size: once; D gene: NA; V gene: TRBV28; J gene: TRBJ1-2; CDR3 length: 13; CDR3 protein: CASSPEQRRGYTF; CDR3 DNA: TGTGCCAGCAGTCCGGAACAAAGAAGGGGCTACACCTTC
clone size: many; D gene: NA; V gene: TRBV12-3/TRBV12-4; J gene: TRBJ2-5; CDR3 length: 12; CDR3 protein: CASLGSEETQYF; CDR3 DNA: TGTGCCAGTTTGGGGAGTGAAGAGACCCAGTACTTC
clone size: few; D gene: TRBD2; V gene: TRBV12-3/TRBV12-4; J gene: TRBJ2-1; CDR3 length: 17; CDR3 protein: CASSLTSGSLTYNEQFF; CDR3 DNA: TGTGCCAGCAGTTTAACTAGCGGGAGTCTGACCTACAATGAGCAGTTCTTC
clone size: many; D gene: NA; V gene: TRBV20-1; J gene: TRBJ2-7; CDR3 length: 14; CDR3 protein: CSALRQGLVYEQYF; CDR3 DNA: TGCAGTGCCCTAAGGCAGGGATTGGTCTACGAGCAGTACTTC
clone size: NA; D gene: TRBD1; V gene: TRBV3-1; J gene: TRBJ1-3; CDR3 length: 18; CDR3 protein: CASSQVATGGMSGNTIYF; CDR3 DNA: TGTGCCAGCAGCCAAGTGGCGACAGGGGGTATGTCTGGAAACACCATATATTTT